The present entry profiles one T cell receptor (beta chain) with its context. Its antigen is undetermined. The data were obtained in a study of cytomegalovirus exposure and HLA in healthy donors. Study observations and caveats: Per published reports, the classifier diagnosed cytomegalovirus status with high specificity and sensitivity.

In the PCR, 60 Vbeta and 13 Jbeta primers were used. TCRdb keeps only in-frame clones here, not all; method: immunoSEQ multiplex PCR. The repertoire has 95,000 to 150,000 clones, roughly 66% of them found once; the top ten carry 1.5%. This TCR was sampled from a man younger than 35 in good health and CMV-seronegative. Sequencing input: PBMCs.

The CDR3 loop reads CASSVPGMSEKLFF. The CDR3 DNA reads TGTGCCAGCAGTGTACCAGGGATGAGTGAAAAACTGTTTTTT. This rearrangement joins TRBV25-1 to TRBJ1-4; a possible D gene is TRBD1 (5 bases). Germline V gives CDR1 MGHDK, CDR2 SYGVNS. The CDR3 runs to 14 residues. With 4 bases removed from V and 7 bases from J, the gap between germline ends came to 13 bases.